The T cell receptor beta chain under discussion was sequenced for a study of cytomegalovirus exposure and HLA in healthy donors. In the PCR, 60 Vbeta and 13 Jbeta primers were used. Libraries were prepared by immunoSEQ multiplex PCR; TCRdb keeps only in-frame clonotypes and omits some of them. The repertoire consists of around 140,000 clones, with around 90% occurring once and the leading ten covering 0.4% to 0.55%. CDR1 and CDR2 (germline): MNHEY, SMNVEV (reference sequence). The CDR3 is 14 amino acids. V dropped 6 bases and J dropped 6 bases, with 18 bases sitting between them. This sequence originates from a woman aged 40 to 55 in good health and CMV-seronegative. The chain carries TRBV27 and TRBJ2-7; possible D gene TRBD2, 6 bases. The sample taken for sequencing was PBMCs. Here the CDR3 DNA reads TGTGCCAGCAGCCGCATAGCGGTTTTCTCCGAGCAGTACTTC. Amino acids: CASSRIAVFSEQYF.